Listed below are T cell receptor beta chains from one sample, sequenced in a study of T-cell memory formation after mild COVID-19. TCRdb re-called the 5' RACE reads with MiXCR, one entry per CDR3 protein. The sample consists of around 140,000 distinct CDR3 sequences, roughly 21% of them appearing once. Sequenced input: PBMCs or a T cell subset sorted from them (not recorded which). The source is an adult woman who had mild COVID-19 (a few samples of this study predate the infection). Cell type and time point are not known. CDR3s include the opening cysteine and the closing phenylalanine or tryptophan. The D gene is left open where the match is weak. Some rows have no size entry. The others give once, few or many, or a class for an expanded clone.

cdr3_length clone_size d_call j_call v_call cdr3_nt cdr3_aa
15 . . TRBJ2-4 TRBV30 TGTGCCTGGAGTAGGGGCCAGGGAGACAAAAACATTCAGTACTTC CAWSRGQGDKNIQYF
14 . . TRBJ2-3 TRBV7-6 TGTGCCAGCAGCTTATCGCAGGCAGCGGATACGCAGTATTTT CASSLSQAADTQYF
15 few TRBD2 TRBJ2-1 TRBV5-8 TGTGCCAGCAGCTTGGGTAGCGGGGGGACCTATGAGCAGTTCTTC CASSLGSGGTYEQFF
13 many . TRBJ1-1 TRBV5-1 TGCGCCAGCAGCTCCCCAGGGACCCTTGAAGCTTTCTTT CASSSPGTLEAFF
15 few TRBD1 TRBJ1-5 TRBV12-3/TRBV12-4 TGTGCCAGCAGCCGGACAGGAGATAGCAATCAGCCCCAGCATTTT CASSRTGDSNQPQHF
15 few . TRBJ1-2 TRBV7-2 TGTGCCAGCAGCTTAAACTGGGACGGCCTCTATGGCTACACCTTC CASSLNWDGLYGYTF
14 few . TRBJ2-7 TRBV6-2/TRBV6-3 TGTGCCAGCAAATCGTACAGGGTTATAGACGAGCAGTACTTC CASKSYRVIDEQYF
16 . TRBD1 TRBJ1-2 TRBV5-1 TGCGCCAGCAGCTTGAGACAGGGGTTGTCGGCGGATGGCTACACCTTC CASSLRQGLSADGYTF
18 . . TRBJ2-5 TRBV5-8 TGTGCCAGCAGCTTAATCCCCGGGGGTAATAGGGTTCTGGAGACCCAGTACTTC CASSLIPGGNRVLETQYF
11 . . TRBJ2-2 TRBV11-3 TGTGCCAGCAGGTTGACCGGGGAGCTGTTTTTT CASRLTGELFF
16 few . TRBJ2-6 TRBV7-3 TGTGCCAGCAGCACCGGACCGATCTCTGGGGCCAACGTCCTGACTTTC CASSTGPISGANVLTF
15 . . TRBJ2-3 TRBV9 TGTGCCACCAGCAGGGGAGGAACCTCCACAGATACGCAGTATTTT CATSRGGTSTDTQYF
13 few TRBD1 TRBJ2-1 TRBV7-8 TGTGCCAGCAGCTTAGGTTACCGGACAGGAAGTATCTTC CASSLGYRTGSIF
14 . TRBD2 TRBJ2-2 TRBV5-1 TGCGCCAGCAGGGCGGGAGTGGATACCGGGGAGCTGTTTTTT CASRAGVDTGELFF
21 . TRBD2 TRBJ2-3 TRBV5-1 TGCGCCAGCAGCTCTCGGAGGGGACTAGCGGGAGCTAACTCCGGCACAGATACGCAGTATTTT CASSSRRGLAGANSGTDTQYF
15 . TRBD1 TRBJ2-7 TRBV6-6 TGTGCCAGCAGTTACACCAGGACAGGGAGCTACGAGCAGTACTTC CASSYTRTGSYEQYF
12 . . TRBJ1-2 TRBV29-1 TGCAGCGTTGGTCAGGGTGACTATGGCTACACCTTC CSVGQGDYGYTF
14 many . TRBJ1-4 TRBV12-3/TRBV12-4 TGTGCCAGCAGTTTGAGGGGTTTAGAAGAAAAACTGTTTTTT CASSLRGLEEKLFF
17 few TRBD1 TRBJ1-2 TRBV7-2 TGTGCCAGCAGCTTAGATCTCTTGGGACAGGGGGCGCGCGGCTACACCTTC CASSLDLLGQGARGYTF
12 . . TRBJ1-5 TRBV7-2 TGTGCCAGCAGCTTCAGTGGCCAGCCCCAGCATTTT CASSFSGQPQHF
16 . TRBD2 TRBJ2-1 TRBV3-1 TGTGCCAGCAGCCACCTAGCGGGACGTTCCTACAATGAGCAGTTCTTC CASSHLAGRSYNEQFF
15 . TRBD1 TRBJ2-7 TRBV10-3 TGTGCCACCTACCGCGGGGGACAGGGCCTTGGCGAGCAGTACTTC CATYRGGQGLGEQYF
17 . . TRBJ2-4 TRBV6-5 TGTGCCAGCAGTAAAGCGCGACTGGCCGATTACAAAAACATTCAGTACTTC CASSKARLADYKNIQYF
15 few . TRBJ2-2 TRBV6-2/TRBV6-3 TGTGCCAGCAGTTACCCCAACAGGAACACCGGGGAGCTGTTTTTT CASSYPNRNTGELFF
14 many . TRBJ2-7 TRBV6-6 TGTGCCAGCAGTCATGGCACAGCCCTGGTCGAGCAGTACTTC CASSHGTALVEQYF
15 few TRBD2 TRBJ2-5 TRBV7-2 TGTGCCAGCAGCCCCTGGGGGGCTAGCGGGAGGAGCGAGTACTTC CASSPWGASGRSEYF
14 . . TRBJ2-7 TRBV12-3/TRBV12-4 TGTGCCAGCAGCCCTGTAGGGGAACGGGGCGAGCAGTACTTC CASSPVGERGEQYF
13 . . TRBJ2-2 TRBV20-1 TGCAGTGCTAGTCTACAGGGTCCCGGGGAGCTGTTTTTT CSASLQGPGELFF
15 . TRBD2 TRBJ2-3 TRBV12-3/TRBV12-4 TGTGCCAGCAGTACAGCGGGAGGGAAGGGAGATACGCAGTATTTT CASSTAGGKGDTQYF
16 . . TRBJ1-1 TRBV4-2 TGTGCCAGCAGCCAAGTTCTTCTGATAATGAACACTGAAGCTTTCTTT CASSQVLLIMNTEAFF
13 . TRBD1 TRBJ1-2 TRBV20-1 TGCAGTGCCCATACAGGGGGAGGCTATGGCTACACCTTC CSAHTGGGYGYTF
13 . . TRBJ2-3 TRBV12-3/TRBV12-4 TGTGCCAGCAGTTCCTCCGTCACAGATACGCAGTATTTT CASSSSVTDTQYF
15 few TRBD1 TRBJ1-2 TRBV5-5 TGTGCCAGCAGCCTCCGGGACAGCCGGACCTATGGCTACACCTTC CASSLRDSRTYGYTF
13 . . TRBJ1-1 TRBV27 TGTGCCAGCAGTCGTCGGGGGGGGAGTGAAGCTTTCTTT CASSRRGGSEAFF
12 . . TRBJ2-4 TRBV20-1 TGCAGTGCTCCCAACTCCGGAAACATTCAGTACTTC CSAPNSGNIQYF
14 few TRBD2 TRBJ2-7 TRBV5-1 TGCGCCAGCAGCTTGACTAGCGGCTCCTACGAGCAGTACTTC CASSLTSGSYEQYF
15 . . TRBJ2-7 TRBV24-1 TGTGCCACCAGTGATTCCGAGCAGGGGAGCTACGAGCAGTACTTC CATSDSEQGSYEQYF
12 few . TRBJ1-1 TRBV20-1 TGCAGTGCTTCACAGGGGAACACTGAAGCTTTCTTT CSASQGNTEAFF
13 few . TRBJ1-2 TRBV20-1 TGCAGTGCTGAGAGACAGCCTAACTATGGCTACACCTTC CSAERQPNYGYTF
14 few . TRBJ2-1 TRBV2 TGTGCCAGTACCAAGGGAGAGGGAACTAATGAGCAGTTCTTC CASTKGEGTNEQFF
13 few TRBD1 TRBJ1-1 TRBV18 TGTGCCAGCTCATCGACAGGGGAGGCTGAAGCTTTCTTT CASSSTGEAEAFF
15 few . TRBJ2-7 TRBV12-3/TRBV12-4 TGTGCCAGCAGTTCGGGCGGGGTACTGAGGTACGAGCAGTACTTC CASSSGGVLRYEQYF
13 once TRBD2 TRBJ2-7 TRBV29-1 TGCAGCGCCCGGGGGGTATCCCTCCACGAGCAGTACTTC CSARGVSLHEQYF
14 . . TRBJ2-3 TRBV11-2 TGTGCCAGCAGCTCCCGACGCAACGCCCATACGCAGTATTTT CASSSRRNAHTQYF
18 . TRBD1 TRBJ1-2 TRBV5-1 TGCGCCAGCAGCTTGGTTCGGATCTCGGGACAGGGGGTAAGAGGCTACACCTTC CASSLVRISGQGVRGYTF
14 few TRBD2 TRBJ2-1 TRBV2 TGTGCCAGCCAGGGACTAGCTGGTCTCAATGAGCAGTTCTTC CASQGLAGLNEQFF
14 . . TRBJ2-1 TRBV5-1 TGCGCCAGCAGCCCCGACAACTCCTACAATGAGCAGTTCTTC CASSPDNSYNEQFF
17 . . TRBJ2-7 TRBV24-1 TGTGCCACCAGTGATTTGCAAATGCTGACTAGTCTCTACGAGCAGTACTTC CATSDLQMLTSLYEQYF
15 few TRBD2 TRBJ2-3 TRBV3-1 TGTGCCAGCAGCCAAGTGGGACTAGGCCCAGATACGCAGTATTTT CASSQVGLGPDTQYF
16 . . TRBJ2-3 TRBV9 TGTGCCAGCAGCAGGGAGTACAGCCGAGCGTCGGATACGCAGTATTTT CASSREYSRASDTQYF
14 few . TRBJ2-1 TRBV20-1 TGCAGTGCTAGACACGGGACTTCCTACAATGAGCAGTTCTTC CSARHGTSYNEQFF
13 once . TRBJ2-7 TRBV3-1 TGTGCCAGCAGCCAAGATGAGGTTCGGGAGCAGTACTTC CASSQDEVREQYF
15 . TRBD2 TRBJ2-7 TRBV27 TGTGCCAGCAGTGCACTGACTAGCGGGCCCTACGAGCAGTACTTC CASSALTSGPYEQYF
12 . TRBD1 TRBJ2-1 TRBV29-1 TGCAGCGTGGCTGGACAGGGCAATGAGCAGTTCTTC CSVAGQGNEQFF
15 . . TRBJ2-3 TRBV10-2 TGCGCCAGCAGAACGGCAGCTGCTAGCACAGATACGCAGTATTTT CASRTAAASTDTQYF
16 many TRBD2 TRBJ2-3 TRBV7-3 TGTGCCAGCAGCCCTCGACTAGCCTTGAGCACAGATACGCAGTATTTT CASSPRLALSTDTQYF
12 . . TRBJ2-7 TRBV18 TGTGCCAGCTCACCGAGCAGGGCCGAGCAGTACTTC CASSPSRAEQYF